This T cell receptor (beta chain) was sequenced during a study of blood T cell repertoires in COVID-19. V was pared by 5 bases and J by 3 bases, with 7 bases between. The CDR3 is 11 residues long. The germline V gene has CDR1 GTSNPN and CDR2 SVGIG (reference sequence). Using immunoSEQ multiplex PCR, the repertoire was profiled, and TCRdb retains in-frame clones only, with some absent. The sample comprises under 150,000 clones, 75% to 90% of which are singletons, and 3.9% rests with the top ten. The sequenced material came from PBMCs or T cells enriched from blood (not recorded which). The clonotype originates from a man aged 50 or older in a cohort exposed to, infected with or recovered from COVID-19 (not recorded which). The J gene is TRBJ2-5, the V gene TRBV30; no reliable D call. This CDR3 reads CAWSTKETQYF. In DNA form, the CDR3 reads TGTGCCTGGTCGACAAAAGAGACCCAGTACTTC.